This is a list of T cell receptor beta chains from one sample in a study of circulating tumor DNA in untreated peripheral T-cell lymphoma. This table comes from immunoSEQ multiplex PCR, and its TCRdb copy is limited to in-frame clones, with some not included. In the table there are about 7,000 clones, around 74% of which are singletons. Material: tumor tissue. The receptors originated from a human donor with peripheral T-cell lymphoma. The CDR3 runs from the conserved cysteine through the conserved F or W. A D gene is named only where the DNA matches it firmly. Clone size appears in some rows only: once, few, many, or a class for an expanded clone.

d_gene: TRBD2
abundance: NA
v_gene: TRBV28
j_gene: TRBJ2-1
CDR3nt: TGTGCCAGCAGCACGACTTTTGGGACTAGCGGGCTGTACAATGAGCAGTTCTTC
CDR3aa: CASSTTFGTSGLYNEQFF

d_gene: NA
abundance: NA
v_gene: TRBV15
j_gene: TRBJ2-7
CDR3nt: TGTGCCACCAGCTCCGGACAGTTCTCCTACGAGCAGTACTTC
CDR3aa: CATSSGQFSYEQYF

d_gene: NA
abundance: NA
v_gene: TRBV18
j_gene: TRBJ2-7
CDR3nt: TGTGCCAGCTCACCACCGCACGATAGCAGATCCTACGAGCAGTACTTC
CDR3aa: CASSPPHDSRSYEQYF

d_gene: NA
abundance: few
v_gene: TRBV15
j_gene: TRBJ2-4
CDR3nt: TGTGCCACCAGCAGACAGGTTCCGGCCAAAAACATTCAGTACTTC
CDR3aa: CATSRQVPAKNIQYF

d_gene: NA
abundance: NA
v_gene: TRBV28
j_gene: TRBJ1-2
CDR3nt: TGTGCCAGCAGTTTCATGAGGGGCGCGAACTATGGCTACACCTTC
CDR3aa: CASSFMRGANYGYTF

d_gene: NA
abundance: NA
v_gene: TRBV6-8
j_gene: TRBJ2-7
CDR3nt: TGTGCCAGCAGCACTATACAGGTCCTCTACGAGCAGTACTTC
CDR3aa: CASSTIQVLYEQYF

d_gene: NA
abundance: NA
v_gene: TRBV28
j_gene: TRBJ1-2
CDR3nt: TGTGCCAGCATAAGGGGCTCTGGTGGCTACACCTTC
CDR3aa: CASIRGSGGYTF

d_gene: NA
abundance: NA
v_gene: TRBV19
j_gene: TRBJ2-4
CDR3nt: TGTGCCAGTAGTGAGGATCAGCAACTAGCCAAAAACATTCAGTACTTC
CDR3aa: CASSEDQQLAKNIQYF

d_gene: TRBD1
abundance: NA
v_gene: TRBV28
j_gene: TRBJ2-3
CDR3nt: TGTGCCAGCAGGTCAGCCCCGGGGACAGGGAGCACAGATACGCAGTATTTT
CDR3aa: CASRSAPGTGSTDTQYF

d_gene: NA
abundance: NA
v_gene: TRBV11-3
j_gene: TRBJ1-3
CDR3nt: TGTGCCAGCAGCTTAGGCCCGGGGACTGCTGGAAACACCATATATTTT
CDR3aa: CASSLGPGTAGNTIYF

d_gene: NA
abundance: NA
v_gene: TRBV30
j_gene: TRBJ1-1
CDR3nt: TGTGCCTGGGCTAGGGGTAGCACTGAAGCTTTCTTT
CDR3aa: CAWARGSTEAFF

d_gene: NA
abundance: NA
v_gene: TRBV28
j_gene: TRBJ1-4
CDR3nt: TGTGCCAGCAGTGCCGCGGGAGCTTCTAATGAAAAACTGTTTTTT
CDR3aa: CASSAAGASNEKLFF

d_gene: TRBD1
abundance: NA
v_gene: TRBV23-1
j_gene: TRBJ1-1
CDR3nt: TGCGCCAGCAGCTTGGACAGGGGGGATGAAGCTTTCTTT
CDR3aa: CASSLDRGDEAFF

d_gene: NA
abundance: NA
v_gene: TRBV28
j_gene: TRBJ2-5
CDR3nt: TGTGCCAGCAGTTTAGTCGGTGGAGAGACCCAGTACTTC
CDR3aa: CASSLVGGETQYF

d_gene: TRBD2
abundance: NA
v_gene: TRBV7-6
j_gene: TRBJ2-1
CDR3nt: TGTGCCAGCAGCCCAGTGGCGGGACTAGCGGGAGGGATCTCCTCCTACAATGAGCAGTTCTTC
CDR3aa: CASSPVAGLAGGISSYNEQFF

d_gene: NA
abundance: NA
v_gene: TRBV15
j_gene: TRBJ2-1
CDR3nt: TGTGCCACCAGCAGAGATTTGCAGGGGTTATACAATGAGCAGTTCTTC
CDR3aa: CATSRDLQGLYNEQFF

d_gene: NA
abundance: NA
v_gene: TRBV14
j_gene: TRBJ2-7
CDR3nt: TGTGCCAGCAGCCAAGGTTTCACTAGATCCCACGAGCAGTACTTC
CDR3aa: CASSQGFTRSHEQYF

d_gene: TRBD1
abundance: NA
v_gene: TRBV6-8
j_gene: TRBJ2-5
CDR3nt: TGTGCCAGCAGTGACCGGGACAGGGGAATAGAGACCCAGTACTTC
CDR3aa: CASSDRDRGIETQYF

d_gene: NA
abundance: NA
v_gene: TRBV6-8
j_gene: TRBJ2-3
CDR3nt: TGTGCCAGCAGCAAAGTTGGCTATTTCACAGATACGCAGTATTTT
CDR3aa: CASSKVGYFTDTQYF

d_gene: NA
abundance: few
v_gene: TRBV18
j_gene: TRBJ1-4
CDR3nt: TGTGCCAGCTCACCTGACACAGCTAATGAAAAACTGTTTTTT
CDR3aa: CASSPDTANEKLFF

d_gene: TRBD1
abundance: NA
v_gene: TRBV18
j_gene: TRBJ1-1
CDR3nt: TGTGCCAGCCGGCAAGGGGGCTCAATGACTGAAGCTTTCTTT
CDR3aa: CASRQGGSMTEAFF

d_gene: NA
abundance: NA
v_gene: TRBV6-8
j_gene: TRBJ2-7
CDR3nt: TGTGCCAGCAGTTACTCGGGGGGGCCCGCCGGAGGCCTCTACGAGCAGTACTTC
CDR3aa: CASSYSGGPAGGLYEQYF

d_gene: TRBD1
abundance: NA
v_gene: TRBV19
j_gene: TRBJ2-3
CDR3nt: TGTGCCAGTAGGTCAGGGGGCTCTCCAGATACGCAGTACTTT
CDR3aa: CASRSGGSPDTQYF

d_gene: NA
abundance: NA
v_gene: TRBV25-1
j_gene: TRBJ1-4
CDR3nt: TGTGCCAGCAGTGAATCTGGGAGGGTCTTGGGAAAACTGTTTTTT
CDR3aa: CASSESGRVLGKLFF

d_gene: NA
abundance: NA
v_gene: TRBV28
j_gene: TRBJ2-2
CDR3nt: TGTGCCAGCACCATAGGGGGGGCGCATACCGGGGAGCTGTTTTTT
CDR3aa: CASTIGGAHTGELFF

d_gene: NA
abundance: NA
v_gene: TRBV11-3
j_gene: TRBJ1-5
CDR3nt: TGTGCCAGCAGCTTAGGGGAAGGAACTGGCTATAGCAATCAGCCCCAGCATTTT
CDR3aa: CASSLGEGTGYSNQPQHF

d_gene: NA
abundance: NA
v_gene: TRBV5-1
j_gene: TRBJ1-3
CDR3nt: TGCGCCAGCAGCCGAGATATTGAATCTGGAAACACCATATATTTT
CDR3aa: CASSRDIESGNTIYF

d_gene: TRBD2
abundance: NA
v_gene: TRBV12-5
j_gene: TRBJ2-1
CDR3nt: TGTGCTAGTGGTTTGGAGGGTCCGGGACTAGCGGGAGGGAATTACAATGAGCAGTTCTTC
CDR3aa: CASGLEGPGLAGGNYNEQFF

d_gene: TRBD1
abundance: NA
v_gene: TRBV6-8
j_gene: TRBJ1-5
CDR3nt: TGTGCCAGCAACTCCTTCAGGGGGCAGGTTCAGCCCCAGCATTTT
CDR3aa: CASNSFRGQVQPQHF

d_gene: NA
abundance: NA
v_gene: TRBV5-1
j_gene: TRBJ1-5
CDR3nt: TGCGCCAGCAGCTTAAAAGGGGACAATCAGCCCCAGCATTTT
CDR3aa: CASSLKGDNQPQHF

d_gene: NA
abundance: NA
v_gene: TRBV6-8
j_gene: TRBJ2-3
CDR3nt: TGTGCCAGCAGGTCCCAGGGTATTCTTCGGGGCACAGATACGCAGTATTTT
CDR3aa: CASRSQGILRGTDTQYF

d_gene: TRBD1
abundance: NA
v_gene: TRBV28
j_gene: TRBJ2-2
CDR3nt: TGTGCCAGCAGGGGACAGGGTCCCGGGGAGCTGTTTTTT
CDR3aa: CASRGQGPGELFF

d_gene: NA
abundance: NA
v_gene: TRBV29-1
j_gene: TRBJ2-3
CDR3nt: TGCAGCGTTGGGCAGGGGCTGCGCGGGGATACGCAGTATTTT
CDR3aa: CSVGQGLRGDTQYF

d_gene: NA
abundance: few
v_gene: TRBV27
j_gene: TRBJ2-7
CDR3nt: TGTGCCAGCAGTTTATGGGGGGTCGAGCAGTACTTC
CDR3aa: CASSLWGVEQYF

d_gene: NA
abundance: NA
v_gene: TRBV6-8
j_gene: TRBJ2-5
CDR3nt: TGTGCCATCAGTGTAGGCGGGTTTGCAGAGACCCAGTACTTC
CDR3aa: CAISVGGFAETQYF

d_gene: NA
abundance: NA
v_gene: TRBV28
j_gene: TRBJ2-7
CDR3nt: TGTGCCAGCAGAACTCCGACTAGAACCTACGAGCAGTACTTC
CDR3aa: CASRTPTRTYEQYF

d_gene: TRBD2
abundance: NA
v_gene: TRBV11-3
j_gene: TRBJ2-7
CDR3nt: TGTGCCAGCAGCCAAGGACTAGCGGGAGGCGCCTACGAGCAGTACTTC
CDR3aa: CASSQGLAGGAYEQYF

d_gene: NA
abundance: NA
v_gene: TRBV5-1
j_gene: TRBJ2-3
CDR3nt: TGCGCCAGCAGCCGGGACTTGGAGGGCTGGGCAGATACGCAGTATTTT
CDR3aa: CASSRDLEGWADTQYF

d_gene: TRBD2
abundance: NA
v_gene: TRBV6-8
j_gene: TRBJ2-3
CDR3nt: TGTGCCAGCAGGGTAGCGGGAGCTCAGAGCACAGATACGCAGTATTTT
CDR3aa: CASRVAGAQSTDTQYF

d_gene: NA
abundance: few
v_gene: TRBV15
j_gene: TRBJ1-5
CDR3nt: TGTGCCACCAGCAGATCGACGGGATATGCCGACCAGCCCCAGCATTTT
CDR3aa: CATSRSTGYADQPQHF

d_gene: NA
abundance: NA
v_gene: TRBV29-1
j_gene: TRBJ1-1
CDR3nt: TGCAGCGCTCGACAGGTTTCGGGAACTGAAGCTTTCTTT
CDR3aa: CSARQVSGTEAFF

d_gene: TRBD2
abundance: NA
v_gene: TRBV6-8
j_gene: TRBJ2-5
CDR3nt: TGTGCCAGCGCTGGACTAGTATCATACGGGGGTTTACAAGAGACCCAGTACTTC
CDR3aa: CASAGLVSYGGLQETQYF